Below are 3 T cell receptor beta chains sequenced from a single sample in a study of blood T cell repertoires in COVID-19. The data were produced by immunoSEQ multiplex PCR, yet TCRdb's version contains in-frame clones alone and is incomplete. The table includes roughly 60,000 clones, less than 90% detected once. Sequencing was done on a sample of peripheral blood. These receptor sequences come from a man in his 60s with COVID-19, enrolled during active disease.

This clone has a single count. The chain uses TRBV12-3 or TRBV12-4 and TRBJ2-2; D gene unclear. Trimming removed 6 bases at V and 6 bases at J, with 11 bases between. The CDR3 runs 13 residues. CDR3: CASSLNMAGELFF. The CDR3 DNA sequence: TGTGCCAGCAGCCTGAACATGGCCGGGGAGCTGTTTTTT.

This CDR3 is CASSEYSTGVAGANVLTF. The DNA of the CDR3 is TGTGCCAGCAGTGAATACTCGACAGGGGTGGCTGGGGCCAACGTCCTGACTTTC. The chain has TRBV25-1 and TRBJ2-6, with 8 bases matching TRBD1. V shed 0 bases and J 2 bases; nucleotides not matched to a gene: 6. Germline V gene lookup returns CDR1 MGHDK and CDR2 SYGVNS. This CDR3 spans 18 amino acids.

The chain is built from TRBV11-2 and TRBJ2-7; 8 bases agree with TRBD1. The CDR3 runs to 14 residues. CDR1 and CDR2 from the germline V gene are SGHAT and FQNNGV. V trimming: 4 bases; J trimming: 5 bases; junction bases outside the gene matches: 7. The CDR3 loop reads CASSWTGLIDEQYF. The CDR3 DNA follows: TGTGCCAGCAGCTGGACAGGGCTGATCGACGAGCAGTACTTC.